One T cell receptor gamma chain is described in this entry. Germline and junction disagree at one end, which may indicate a read error. TRG and TRD sequences were obtained from every sorted gammadelta sample. TCRdb re-called clones from the multiplex PCR reads using CATT. The sample yields approximately 28,000 gamma-chain clones, 2.5% to 3.5% seen once. The data derive from a study of γδ T cells in repeated Plasmodium falciparum infection. About the research overall: Samples were taken at baseline, before some infections, and 21 days after each.

Sequencing was performed on gamma-delta T cells from blood. The TCR sequence derives from a pool of human donors (malaria-infected and uninfected, not separated).

This CDR3 is CAWDAPDYYKKLF. The DNA for the CDR3 is TGCGCCTGGGATGCCCCGGATTATTATAAGAAACTCTTT. The genes are TRGV4 and TRGJ1 or TRGJ2. The J gene was not available in TCRdb and was assigned here by matching the DNA to germline segments. Germline CDR1 and CDR2: EGSTGY and YDSYTSSV. The CDR3 has 13 amino acids.